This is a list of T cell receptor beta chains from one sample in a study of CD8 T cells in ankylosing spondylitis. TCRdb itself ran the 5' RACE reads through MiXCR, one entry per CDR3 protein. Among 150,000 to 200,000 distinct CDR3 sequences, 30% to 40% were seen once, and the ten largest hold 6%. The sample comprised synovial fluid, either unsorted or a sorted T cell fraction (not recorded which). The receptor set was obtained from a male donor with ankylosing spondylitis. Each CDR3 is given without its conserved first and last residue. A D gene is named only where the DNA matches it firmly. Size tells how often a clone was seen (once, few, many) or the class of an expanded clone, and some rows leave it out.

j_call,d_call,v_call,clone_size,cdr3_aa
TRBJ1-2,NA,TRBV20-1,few,SARGGEGYT
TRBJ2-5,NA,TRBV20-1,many,SAPEGSVVETQY
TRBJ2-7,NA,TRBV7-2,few,ASSLGLGLFTYEQY
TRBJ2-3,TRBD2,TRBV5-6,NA,ASSLESGGPTDTQY
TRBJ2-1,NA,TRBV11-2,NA,ASSFRPSANNEQF
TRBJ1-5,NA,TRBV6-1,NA,ASSLGRDVNQPQH
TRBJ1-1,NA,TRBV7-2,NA,ASSKTANTEAF
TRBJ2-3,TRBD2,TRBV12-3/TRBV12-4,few,ASSLAGGKGTQY
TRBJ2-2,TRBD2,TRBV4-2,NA,ASSPGLAGEGYTGELF
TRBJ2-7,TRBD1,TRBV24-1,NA,ATSESGTGTYEQY
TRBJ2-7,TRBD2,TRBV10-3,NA,AIGLAGRTEQY
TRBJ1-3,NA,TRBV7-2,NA,ASSLIPAGSSGNTIY
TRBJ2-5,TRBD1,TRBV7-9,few,ASSLTGGSQTQY
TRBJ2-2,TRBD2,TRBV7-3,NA,ASSLNGGGPGELF
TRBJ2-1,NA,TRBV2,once,ASSRQETSYNEQF
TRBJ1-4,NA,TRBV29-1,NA,SVASGATNEKLF
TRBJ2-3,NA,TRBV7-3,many,ASSPGQGSFSDTQY
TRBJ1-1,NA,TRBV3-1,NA,ASSQLQGATEAF
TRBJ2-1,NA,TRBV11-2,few,ASSPPGGAYNEQF
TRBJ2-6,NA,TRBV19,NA,ASSPEDGRSGANVLT
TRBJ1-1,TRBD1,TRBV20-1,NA,SALTGVANTEAF
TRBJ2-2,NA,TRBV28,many,ASSQSAGELF
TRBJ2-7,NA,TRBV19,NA,ASSSAALGGHYEQY
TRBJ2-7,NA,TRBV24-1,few,ATSDGSYEQY
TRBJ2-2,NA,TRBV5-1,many,ASSPGPGGSGELF
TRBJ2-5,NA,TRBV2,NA,ASKPFSGTQY
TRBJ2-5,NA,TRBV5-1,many,ASSLQETQY